The present entry profiles one TCR beta chain with its context. As yet, its antigen is unknown. The data were taken from a study of cytomegalovirus exposure and HLA in healthy donors. Overall study: Among about 179 million T cells, an earlier analysis found approximately 110 million unique TCR beta sequences. General study points: Of the V segments, some could not be distinguished, including TRBV6-2 and TRBV6-3, and were excluded.

Germline V gives CDR1 SGHVS, CDR2 FNYEAQ. The CDR3 is 16 amino acids. Trimming at V came to 3 bases and at J to 6 bases, leaving 9 bases not matched to a gene. 13 Jbeta primers and 60 Vbeta primers were used for the PCR. The method was immunoSEQ multiplex PCR; TCRdb's version includes in-frame clones alone and lacks a portion of them. Of 120,000 or so clones listed, over 70% are singletons. This clonotype was sampled from a man aged 35-49 years in good health and CMV-seropositive. Sequencing input: PBMCs. The chain combines TRBV7-6 with TRBJ2-2; 8 bases map to TRBD2. The CDR3 here is CASSLGGGHEAGELFF. The CDR3 nucleotides read TGTGCCAGCAGCTTGGGCGGGGGGCATGAGGCCGGGGAGCTGTTTTTT.